This T cell receptor beta chain appears in the sequencing data of a study of identical twins. This clonotype was found a few times. TCRdb called the 5' RACE reads again in MiXCR, with one record for every CDR3 protein. This sample has 750,000 to 950,000 distinct CDR3 sequences, with roughly 12% found just once. Trimming shortened V by 2 bases and J by 6 bases, and 22 bases separated the two germline ends. The CDR3 runs to 16 residues. Germline CDR1 DFQATT, CDR2 SNEGSKA (reference sequence). A further study also used this sample, focusing on yellow fever vaccine responses in identical twins.

Sequencing input: PBMCs. This chain connects TRBV20-1 to TRBJ1-2, with a tentative D call TRBD1 (5 bases). This receptor was identified in a woman aged 18-35 years in good health. The CDR3 sequence: CSARPYLRGREDGYTF. For the CDR3, the DNA is TGCAGTGCTAGACCATACCTCCGGGGCAGGGAGGATGGCTACACCTTC.